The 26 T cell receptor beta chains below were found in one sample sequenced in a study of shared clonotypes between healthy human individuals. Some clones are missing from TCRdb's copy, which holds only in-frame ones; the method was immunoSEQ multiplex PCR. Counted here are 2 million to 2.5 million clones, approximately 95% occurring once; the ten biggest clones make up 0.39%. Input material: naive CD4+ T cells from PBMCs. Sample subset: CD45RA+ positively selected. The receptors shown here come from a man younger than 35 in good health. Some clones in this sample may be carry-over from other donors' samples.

The CDR3 nucleotides are TGTGCCAGCAGTATATCGTTAACCCTAGAGACCTACGAGCAGTACTTC. Protein: CASSISLTLETYEQYF. The chain couples TRBV11-2 to TRBJ2-7; D not certain. V was trimmed by 6 bases and J by 2 bases, leaving 20 bases between them. The CDR3 is made up of 16 amino acids. CDR1 is SGHAT and CDR2 is FQNNGV in the germline V gene.

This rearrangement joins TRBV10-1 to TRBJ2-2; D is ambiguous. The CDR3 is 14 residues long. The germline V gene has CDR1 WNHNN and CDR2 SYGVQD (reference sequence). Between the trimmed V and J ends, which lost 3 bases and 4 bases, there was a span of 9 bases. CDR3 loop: CASSELIGTGELFF. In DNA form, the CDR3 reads TGCGCCAGCAGTGAATTAATCGGCACCGGGGAGCTGTTTTTT.

CDR3 DNA sequence: TGTGCCTGGAGTGTACTGACAGGGTTTGCTGGGGCCAACGTCCTGACTTTC. It specifies CAWSVLTGFAGANVLTF. The chain employs TRBV30 and TRBJ2-6, with 7 bases lining up with TRBD1. The CDR3 sequence is 17 residues long. CDR1 and CDR2 from the germline V gene are GTSNPN and SVGIG (reference sequence). The ends lost 0 bases at V and 2 bases at J; junction bases unmatched: 7.

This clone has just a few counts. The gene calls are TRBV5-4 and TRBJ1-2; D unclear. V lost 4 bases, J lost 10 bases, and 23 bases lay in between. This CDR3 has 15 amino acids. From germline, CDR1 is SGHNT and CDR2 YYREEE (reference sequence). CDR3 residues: CASSNPSAGPLDYTF. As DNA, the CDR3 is TGTGCCAGCAGCAATCCCAGTGCGGGTCCCCTCGACTACACCTTC.

The CDR3 sequence is CASSPTGGDSPLHF. CDR3 bases: TGTGCCAGCAGCCCGACAGGGGGGGATTCACCCCTCCACTTT. The chain combines TRBV11-2 with TRBJ1-6, with 9 bases lining up with TRBD1. Germline lookup yields CDR1 SGHAT and CDR2 FQNNGV. This CDR3 region has 14 residues. The V gene end was trimmed by 5 bases and the J gene end by 8 bases; junction bases not matched to a gene: 4.

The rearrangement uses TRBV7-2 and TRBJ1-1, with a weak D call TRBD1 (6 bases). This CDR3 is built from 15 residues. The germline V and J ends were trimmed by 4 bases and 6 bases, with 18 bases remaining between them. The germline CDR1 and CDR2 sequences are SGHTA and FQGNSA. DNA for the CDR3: TGTGCCAGCAGCTGGTCCGCAGGGGCATCTTCTGAAGCTTTCTTT. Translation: CASSWSAGASSEAFF.

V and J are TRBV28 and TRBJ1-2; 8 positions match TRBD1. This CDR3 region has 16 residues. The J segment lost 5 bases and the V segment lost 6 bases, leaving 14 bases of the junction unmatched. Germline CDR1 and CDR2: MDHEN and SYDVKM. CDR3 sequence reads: CASSPASRQGAYGYTF. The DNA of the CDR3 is TGTGCCAGCAGCCCTGCCTCCCGGCAGGGGGCTTATGGCTACACCTTC.

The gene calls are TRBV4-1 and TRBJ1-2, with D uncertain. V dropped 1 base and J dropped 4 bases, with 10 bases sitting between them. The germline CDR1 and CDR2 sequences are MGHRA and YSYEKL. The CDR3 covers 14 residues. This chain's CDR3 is CASSQGNSPYGYTF. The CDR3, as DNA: TGCGCCAGCAGCCAAGGTAACAGTCCCTATGGCTACACCTTC.

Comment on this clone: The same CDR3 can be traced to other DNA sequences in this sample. CDR3 sequence (DNA): TGTGCCAGTAGTTGGGACAGGTCCACAGATACGCAGTATTTT. This sequence encodes CASSWDRSTDTQYF. The chain carries TRBV19 and TRBJ2-3; 8 positions agree with TRBD1. This CDR3 contains 14 residues. Germline assignment: CDR1 LNHDA and CDR2 SQIVND (reference sequence). After removal of 5 bases from V and 2 bases from J, the junction contained 3 bases not matched to a gene.

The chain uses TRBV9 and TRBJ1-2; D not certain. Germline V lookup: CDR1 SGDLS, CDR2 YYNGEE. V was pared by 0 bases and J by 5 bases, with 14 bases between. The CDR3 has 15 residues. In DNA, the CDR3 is TGTGCCAGCAGCGTAGGCGGCCAGGAAGGGTATGGCTACACCTTC. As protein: CASSVGGQEGYGYTF.

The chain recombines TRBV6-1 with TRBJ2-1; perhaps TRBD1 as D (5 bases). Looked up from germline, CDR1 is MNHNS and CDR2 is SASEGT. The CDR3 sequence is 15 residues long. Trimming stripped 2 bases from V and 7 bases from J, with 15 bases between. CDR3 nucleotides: TGTGCCAGCAGTGAAATGGCAGGGTGGGGTAATGAGCAGTTCTTC. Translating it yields CASSEMAGWGNEQFF.

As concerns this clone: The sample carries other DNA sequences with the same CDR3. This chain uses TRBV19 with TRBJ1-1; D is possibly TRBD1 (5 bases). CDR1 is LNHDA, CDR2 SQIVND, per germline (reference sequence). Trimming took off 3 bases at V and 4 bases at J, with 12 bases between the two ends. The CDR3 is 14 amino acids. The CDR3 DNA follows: TGTGCCAGTAGTATCCTAGGGGCTGGCACTGAAGCTTTCTTT. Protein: CASSILGAGTEAFF.

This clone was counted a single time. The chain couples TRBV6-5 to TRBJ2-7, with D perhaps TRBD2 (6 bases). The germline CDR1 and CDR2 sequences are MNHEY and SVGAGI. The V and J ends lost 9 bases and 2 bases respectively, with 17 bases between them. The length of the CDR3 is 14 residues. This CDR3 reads CASTRGSGTYEQYF. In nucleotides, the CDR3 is TGTGCCAGTACAAGGGGTAGCGGAACCTACGAGCAGTACTTC.

The CDR3 loop is CASSLRDPAKDVAFF. The CDR3, as DNA: TGCGCCAGCAGCTTAAGGGATCCAGCAAAAGACGTCGCTTTCTTT. The V call is TRBV5-1, the J call TRBJ1-1; D ambiguous. Germline V gene lookup returns CDR1 SGHRS and CDR2 YFSETQ. The CDR3 runs 15 residues. With 2 bases removed from V and 11 bases from J, the gap between germline ends came to 22 bases.

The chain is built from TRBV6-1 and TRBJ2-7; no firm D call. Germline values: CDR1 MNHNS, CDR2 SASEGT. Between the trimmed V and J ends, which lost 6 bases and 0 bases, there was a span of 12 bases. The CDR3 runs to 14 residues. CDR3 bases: TGTGCCAGCAGGGACGGCTCGATCTCCTACGAGCAGTACTTC. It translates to CASRDGSISYEQYF.

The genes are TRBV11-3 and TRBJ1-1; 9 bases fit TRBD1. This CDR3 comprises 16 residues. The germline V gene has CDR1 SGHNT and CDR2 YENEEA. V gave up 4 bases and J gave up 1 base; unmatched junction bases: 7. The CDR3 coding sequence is TGTGCCAGCAGCTCGGGACAGGGAGAGTCGAACACTGAAGCTTTCTTT. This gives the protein CASSSGQGESNTEAFF.

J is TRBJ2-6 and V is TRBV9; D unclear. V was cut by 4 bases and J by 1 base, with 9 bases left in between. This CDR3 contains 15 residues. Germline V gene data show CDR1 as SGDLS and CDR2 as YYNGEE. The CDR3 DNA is TGTGCCAGCAGCCGGGTGGGGTCTGGGGCCAACGTCCTGACTTTC. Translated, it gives CASSRVGSGANVLTF. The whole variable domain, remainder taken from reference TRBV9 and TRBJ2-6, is DSGVTQTPKHLITATGQRVTLRCSPRSGDLSVYWYQQSLDQGLQFLIQYYNGEERAKGNILERFSAQQFPDLHSELNLSSLELGDSALYFCASSRVGSGANVLTFGAGSRLTVL.

The CDR3, as DNA: TGTGCCAGCAGTTTTATAGGGACAACTAATGAAAAACTGTTTTTT. Translating it yields CASSFIGTTNEKLFF. The V gene is TRBV28, the J gene TRBJ1-4; D not certain. Germline V gene sequence: CDR1 MDHEN, CDR2 SYDVKM. V lost 3 bases and J lost 0, with 8 bases in between. The CDR3 covers 15 residues.

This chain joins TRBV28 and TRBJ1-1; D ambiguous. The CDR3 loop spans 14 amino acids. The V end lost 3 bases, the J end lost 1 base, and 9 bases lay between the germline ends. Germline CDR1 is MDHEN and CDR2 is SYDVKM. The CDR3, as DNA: TGTGCCAGCAGTTTCCATCTGGGGAACACTGAAGCTTTCTTT. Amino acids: CASSFHLGNTEAFF.

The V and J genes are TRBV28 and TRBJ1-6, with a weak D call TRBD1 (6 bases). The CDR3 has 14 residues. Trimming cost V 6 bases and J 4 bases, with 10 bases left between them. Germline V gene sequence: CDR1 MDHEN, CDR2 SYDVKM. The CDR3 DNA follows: TGTGCCAGCAGAATGGACAGATATAATTCACCCCTCCACTTT. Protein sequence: CASRMDRYNSPLHF.

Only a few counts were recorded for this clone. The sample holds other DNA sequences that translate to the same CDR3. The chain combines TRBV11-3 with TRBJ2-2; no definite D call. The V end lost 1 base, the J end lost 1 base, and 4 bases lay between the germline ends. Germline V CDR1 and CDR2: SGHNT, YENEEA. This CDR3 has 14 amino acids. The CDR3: CASSLGLNTGELFF. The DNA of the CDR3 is TGTGCCAGCAGCTTAGGGCTGAACACCGGGGAGCTGTTTTTT. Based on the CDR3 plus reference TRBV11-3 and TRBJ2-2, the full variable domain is EAGVVQSPRYKIIEKKQPVAFWCNPISGHNTLYWYLQNLGQGPELLIRYENEEAVDDSQLPKDRFSAERLKGVDSTLKIQPAELGDSAVYLCASSLGLNTGELFFGEGSRLTVL.

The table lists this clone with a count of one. The CDR3 here is CASSLSTARGNEQYF. The DNA for the CDR3 is TGTGCCAGCAGCCTCTCGACAGCCCGAGGGAACGAGCAGTACTTC. V and J are TRBV28 and TRBJ2-7, with D possibly called TRBD1 or TRBD2 (5 bases each). Deletions cut 6 bases from V and 5 bases from J, with 20 bases between. Germline CDR1 MDHEN, CDR2 SYDVKM. The CDR3 totals 15 residues.

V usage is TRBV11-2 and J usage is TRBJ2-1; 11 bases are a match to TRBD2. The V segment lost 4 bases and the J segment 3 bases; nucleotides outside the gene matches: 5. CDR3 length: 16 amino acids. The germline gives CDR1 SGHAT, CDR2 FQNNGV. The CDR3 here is CASSSTSGANYNEQFF. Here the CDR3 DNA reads TGTGCCAGCAGCTCGACTAGCGGGGCCAACTACAATGAGCAGTTCTTC. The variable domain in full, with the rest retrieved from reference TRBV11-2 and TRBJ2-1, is EAGVAQSPRYKIIEKRQSVAFWCNPISGHATLYWYQQILGQGPKLLIQFQNNGVVDDSQLPKDRFSAERLKGVDSTLKIQPAKLEDSAVYLCASSSTSGANYNEQFFGPGTRLTVL.

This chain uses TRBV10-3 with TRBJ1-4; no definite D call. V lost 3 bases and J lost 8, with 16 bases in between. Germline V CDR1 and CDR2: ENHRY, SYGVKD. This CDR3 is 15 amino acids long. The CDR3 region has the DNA TGTGCCATCAGTGAAGGAGGGATTATAGGAGAAAAACTGTTTTTT. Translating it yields CAISEGGIIGEKLFF.

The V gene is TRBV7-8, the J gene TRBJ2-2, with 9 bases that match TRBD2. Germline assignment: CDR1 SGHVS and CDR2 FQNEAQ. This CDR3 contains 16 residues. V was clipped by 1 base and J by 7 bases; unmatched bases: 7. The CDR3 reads CASSLGLAGHGGELFF. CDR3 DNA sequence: TGTGCCAGCAGCTTAGGGCTAGCGGGACATGGCGGGGAGCTGTTTTTT.

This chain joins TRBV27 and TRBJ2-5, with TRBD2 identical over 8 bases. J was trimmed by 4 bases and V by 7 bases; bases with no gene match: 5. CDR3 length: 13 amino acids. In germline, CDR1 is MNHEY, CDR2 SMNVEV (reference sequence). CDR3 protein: CASKSGGLETQYF. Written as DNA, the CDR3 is TGTGCCAGCAAATCGGGGGGGTTAGAGACCCAGTACTTC.